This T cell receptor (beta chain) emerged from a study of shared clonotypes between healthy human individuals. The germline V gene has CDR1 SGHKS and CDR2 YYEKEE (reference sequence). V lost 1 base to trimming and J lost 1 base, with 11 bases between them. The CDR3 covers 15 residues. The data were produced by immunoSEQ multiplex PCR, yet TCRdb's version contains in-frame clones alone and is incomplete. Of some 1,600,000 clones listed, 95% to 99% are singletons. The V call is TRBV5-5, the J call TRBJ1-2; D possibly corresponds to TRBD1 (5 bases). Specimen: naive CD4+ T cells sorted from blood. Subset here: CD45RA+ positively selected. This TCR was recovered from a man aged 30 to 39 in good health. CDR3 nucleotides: TGTGCCAGCAGCTTGTCAGGCGGGGGTAACTATGGCTACACCTTC. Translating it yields CASSLSGGGNYGYTF.